The 6 T cell receptor beta chains presented below share a single source sample, sequenced in a study of cytomegalovirus exposure and HLA in healthy donors. The method was immunoSEQ multiplex PCR; TCRdb's version includes in-frame clones alone and lacks a portion of them. The sample contains about 140,000 clones, around 88% of which appear only once. Source material: PBMCs. These TCRs come from a woman under 30 in good health and CMV-seropositive.

The V and J genes are TRBV28 and TRBJ1-2; the D is unclear. V lost 4 bases to trimming and J lost 2 bases, with 20 bases between them. Germline loops: CDR1 MDHEN, CDR2 SYDVKM. The CDR3 contains 17 residues. The CDR3 spells CASSSLWREGRNYGYTF. The CDR3 DNA follows: TGTGCCAGCAGTTCCCTATGGAGGGAAGGAAGGAACTATGGCTACACCTTC.

The chain recombines TRBV6-5 with TRBJ2-7; D not certain. V lost 2 bases and J lost 6, with 14 bases in between. CDR1 and CDR2 from the germline V gene are MNHEY and SVGAGI. The CDR3 contains 14 residues. The chain's CDR3 is CASSYGGFKSEQYF. CDR3 bases: TGTGCCAGCAGTTACGGCGGCTTTAAATCCGAGCAGTACTTC.

The CDR3 DNA follows: TGTGCCAGCAGCTTAACGGGGGGAATAGAGAATTCACCCCTCCACTTT. Translating it yields CASSLTGGIENSPLHF. V is TRBV7-3 and J is TRBJ1-6; TRBD1 is a possible D gene (5 bases). This CDR3 region has 16 residues. With 0 bases removed from V and 7 bases from J, the gap between germline ends came to 13 bases. Germline lookup yields CDR1 SGHTA and CDR2 FQGTGA.

The gene calls are TRBV5-1 and TRBJ2-5; 11 positions match TRBD1. Losses at the gene ends were 4 bases for V and 4 bases for J; bases not matched to a gene: 6. The germline V gene has CDR1 SGHRS and CDR2 YFSETQ. CDR3 length: 15 amino acids. The CDR3 reads CASSVDGTGGETQYF. CDR3 DNA sequence: TGCGCCAGCAGCGTGGACGGGACAGGGGGAGAGACCCAGTACTTC.

The J gene is TRBJ2-4, the V gene TRBV6-5, with 12 positions matching TRBD2. The CDR3 totals 14 residues. V was clipped by 2 bases and J by 11 bases; unmatched bases: 4. CDR1 and CDR2 from the germline V gene are MNHEY and SVGAGI. The CDR3 DNA sequence: TGTGCCAGCAGTTACACACGACTAGCGGGAGTTCAGTACTTC. Translated, it gives CASSYTRLAGVQYF.

The chain joins TRBV18 to TRBJ1-4; TRBD1 agrees at 7 bases. Germline V gene data show CDR1 as KGHSH and CDR2 as LQKENI. The CDR3 is made up of 15 amino acids. Germline trimming cut 1 base from V and 4 bases from J; bases unmatched to any gene: 3. The CDR3 sequence is CASSPRTGHNEKLFF. CDR3 sequence (DNA): TGTGCCAGCTCACCACGGACAGGCCATAATGAAAAACTGTTTTTT.